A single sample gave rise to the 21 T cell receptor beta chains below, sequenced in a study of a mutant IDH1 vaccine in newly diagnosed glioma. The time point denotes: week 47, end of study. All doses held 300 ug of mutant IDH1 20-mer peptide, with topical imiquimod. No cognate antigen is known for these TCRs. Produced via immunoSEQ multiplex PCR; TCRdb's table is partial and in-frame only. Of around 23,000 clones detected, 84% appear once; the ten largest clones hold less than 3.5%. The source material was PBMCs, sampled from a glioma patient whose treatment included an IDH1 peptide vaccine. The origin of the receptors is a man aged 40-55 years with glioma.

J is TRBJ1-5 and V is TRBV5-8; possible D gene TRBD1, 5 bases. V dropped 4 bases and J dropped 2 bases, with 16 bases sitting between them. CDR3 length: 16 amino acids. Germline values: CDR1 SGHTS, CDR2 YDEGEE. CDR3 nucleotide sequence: TGTGCCAGCAGCCCAGGTACGGGGGTCGGCAATCAGCCCCAGCATTTT. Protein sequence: CASSPGTGVGNQPQHF.

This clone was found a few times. For the CDR3, the DNA is TGTCCCGAGGGCCGGGAAAAGCAGTTCTTC. Its protein product is CPEGREKQFF. The gene calls are TRBV21-1 and TRBJ2-1; the DNA was not used to check the table's D call, TRBD2. TRBV21-1 is deemed a pseudogene. The CDR3 is made up of 10 amino acids.

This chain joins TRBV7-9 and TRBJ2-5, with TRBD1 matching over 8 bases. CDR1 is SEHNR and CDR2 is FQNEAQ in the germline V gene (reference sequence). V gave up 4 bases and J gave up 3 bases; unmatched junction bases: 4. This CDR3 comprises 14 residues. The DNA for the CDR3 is TGTGCCAGCAGCTATGGGACAGGAAAAGAGACCCAGTACTTC. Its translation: CASSYGTGKETQYF.

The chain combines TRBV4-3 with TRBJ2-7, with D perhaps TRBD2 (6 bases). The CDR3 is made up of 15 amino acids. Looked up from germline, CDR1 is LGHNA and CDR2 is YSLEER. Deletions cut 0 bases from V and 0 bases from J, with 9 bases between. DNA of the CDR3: TGCGCCAGCAGCCAAGATCAGGGAGGCTCCTACGAGCAGTACTTC. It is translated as CASSQDQGGSYEQYF.

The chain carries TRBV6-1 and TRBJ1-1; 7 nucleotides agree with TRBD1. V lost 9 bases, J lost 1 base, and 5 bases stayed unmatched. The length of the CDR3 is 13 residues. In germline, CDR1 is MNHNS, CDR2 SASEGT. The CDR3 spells CASTGVRNTEAFF. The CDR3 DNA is TGTGCCAGTACAGGGGTAAGGAACACTGAAGCTTTCTTT.

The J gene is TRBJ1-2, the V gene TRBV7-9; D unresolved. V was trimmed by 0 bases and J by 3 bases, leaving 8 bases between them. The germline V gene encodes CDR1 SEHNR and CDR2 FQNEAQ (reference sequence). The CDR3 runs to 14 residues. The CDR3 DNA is TGTGCCAGCAGCTTAGCTATCCCTCACTATGGCTACACCTTC. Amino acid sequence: CASSLAIPHYGYTF.

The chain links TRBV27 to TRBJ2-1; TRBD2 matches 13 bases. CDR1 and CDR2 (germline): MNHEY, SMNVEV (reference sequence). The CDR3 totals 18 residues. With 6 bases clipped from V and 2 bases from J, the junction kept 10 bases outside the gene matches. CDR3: CASRPLAGGPRTYNEQFF. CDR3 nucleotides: TGTGCCAGCAGACCACTAGCGGGAGGGCCTCGGACCTACAATGAGCAGTTCTTC.

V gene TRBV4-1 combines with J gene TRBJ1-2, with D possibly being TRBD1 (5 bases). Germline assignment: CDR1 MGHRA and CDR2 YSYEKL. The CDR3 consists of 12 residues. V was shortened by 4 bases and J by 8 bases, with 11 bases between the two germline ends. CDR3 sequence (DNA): TGCGCCAGCAGCCGGGGACCCGAGGGCTACACCTTC. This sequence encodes CASSRGPEGYTF.

CDR3 nucleotide sequence: TGTGCCAGCAGCCAGGGGGGTAGCCGGTCCTACGAGCAGTACTTC. Its translation is CASSQGGSRSYEQYF. The V gene is TRBV11-3, the J gene TRBJ2-7, with D tentatively TRBD1 (7 bases). Trimming shortened V by 5 bases and J by 1 base, and 15 bases separated the two germline ends. Germline V gives CDR1 SGHNT, CDR2 YENEEA. This CDR3 comprises 15 residues.

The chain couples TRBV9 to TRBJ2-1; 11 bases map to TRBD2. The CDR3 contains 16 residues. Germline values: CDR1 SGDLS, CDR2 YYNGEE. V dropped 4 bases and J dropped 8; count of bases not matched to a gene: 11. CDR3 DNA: TGTGCCAGCAGCCCCGGGACTAGCGGTTTCGGCTATGAGCAGTTCTTC. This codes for CASSPGTSGFGYEQFF.

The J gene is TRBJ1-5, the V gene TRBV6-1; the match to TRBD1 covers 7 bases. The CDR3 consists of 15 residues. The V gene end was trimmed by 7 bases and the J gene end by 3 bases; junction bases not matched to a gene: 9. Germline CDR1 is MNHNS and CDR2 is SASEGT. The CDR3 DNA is TGTGCCAGCATTAACAGGGGCATGGACAATCAGCCCCAGCATTTT. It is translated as CASINRGMDNQPQHF.

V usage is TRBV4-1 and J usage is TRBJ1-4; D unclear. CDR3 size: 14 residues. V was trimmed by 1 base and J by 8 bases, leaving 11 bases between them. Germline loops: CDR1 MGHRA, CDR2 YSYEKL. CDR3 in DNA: TGCGCCAGCAGCCAAGTAGCTTCTCTCGAAAAACTGTTTTTT. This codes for CASSQVASLEKLFF.

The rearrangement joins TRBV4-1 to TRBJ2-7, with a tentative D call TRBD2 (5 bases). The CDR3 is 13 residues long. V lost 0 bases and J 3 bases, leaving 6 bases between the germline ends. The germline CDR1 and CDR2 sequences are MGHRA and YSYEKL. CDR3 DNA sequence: TGCGCCAGCAGCCAAGAACGGGGCTACGAGCAGTACTTC. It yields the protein CASSQERGYEQYF.

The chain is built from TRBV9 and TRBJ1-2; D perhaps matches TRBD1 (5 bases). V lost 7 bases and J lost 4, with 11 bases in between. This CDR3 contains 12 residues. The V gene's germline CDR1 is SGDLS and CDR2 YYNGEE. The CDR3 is CASGSGLYGYTF. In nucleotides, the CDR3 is TGTGCCAGCGGGTCAGGGCTCTATGGCTACACCTTC.

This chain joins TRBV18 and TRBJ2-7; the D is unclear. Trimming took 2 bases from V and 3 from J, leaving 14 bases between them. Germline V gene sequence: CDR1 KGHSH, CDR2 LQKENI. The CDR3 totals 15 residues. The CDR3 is CASSPVTDGGYEQYF. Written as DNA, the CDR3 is TGTGCCAGCTCACCAGTAACGGACGGCGGCTACGAGCAGTACTTC.

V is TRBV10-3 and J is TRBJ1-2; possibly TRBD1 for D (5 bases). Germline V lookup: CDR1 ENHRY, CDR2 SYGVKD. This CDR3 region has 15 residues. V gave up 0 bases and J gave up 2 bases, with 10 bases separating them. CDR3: CAISESWGKNYGYTF. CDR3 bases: TGTGCCATCAGTGAGTCGTGGGGGAAGAACTATGGCTACACCTTC.

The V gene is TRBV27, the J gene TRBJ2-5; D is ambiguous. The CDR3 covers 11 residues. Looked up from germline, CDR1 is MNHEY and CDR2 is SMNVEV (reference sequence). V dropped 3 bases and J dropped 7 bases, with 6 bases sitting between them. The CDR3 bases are TGTGCCAGCAGTTTTTTTGGGACCCAGTACTTC. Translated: CASSFFGTQYF.

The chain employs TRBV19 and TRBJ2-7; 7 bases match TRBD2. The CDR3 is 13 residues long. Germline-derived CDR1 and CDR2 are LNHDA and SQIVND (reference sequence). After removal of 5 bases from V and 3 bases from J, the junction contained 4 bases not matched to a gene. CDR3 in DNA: TGTGCCAGTAGTGTGACTAGCCTCTACGAGCAGTACTTC. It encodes CASSVTSLYEQYF.

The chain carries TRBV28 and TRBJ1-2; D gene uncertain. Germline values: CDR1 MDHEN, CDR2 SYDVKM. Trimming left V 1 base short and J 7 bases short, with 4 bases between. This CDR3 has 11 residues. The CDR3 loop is CASSLFFGYTF. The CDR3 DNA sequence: TGTGCCAGCAGTTTATTTTTTGGCTACACCTTC.

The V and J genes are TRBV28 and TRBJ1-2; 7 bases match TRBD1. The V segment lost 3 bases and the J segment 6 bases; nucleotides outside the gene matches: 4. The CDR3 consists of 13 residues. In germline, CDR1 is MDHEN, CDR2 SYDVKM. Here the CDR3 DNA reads TGTGCCAGCAGTTTGTACAGGGGCGATGGCTACACCTTC. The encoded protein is CASSLYRGDGYTF.

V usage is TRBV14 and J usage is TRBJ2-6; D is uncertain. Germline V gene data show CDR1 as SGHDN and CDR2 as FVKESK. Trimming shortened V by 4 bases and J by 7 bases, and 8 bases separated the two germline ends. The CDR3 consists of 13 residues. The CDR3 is CASSRIGANVLTF. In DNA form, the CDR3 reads TGTGCCAGCAGCCGTATAGGCGCCAACGTCCTGACTTTC.